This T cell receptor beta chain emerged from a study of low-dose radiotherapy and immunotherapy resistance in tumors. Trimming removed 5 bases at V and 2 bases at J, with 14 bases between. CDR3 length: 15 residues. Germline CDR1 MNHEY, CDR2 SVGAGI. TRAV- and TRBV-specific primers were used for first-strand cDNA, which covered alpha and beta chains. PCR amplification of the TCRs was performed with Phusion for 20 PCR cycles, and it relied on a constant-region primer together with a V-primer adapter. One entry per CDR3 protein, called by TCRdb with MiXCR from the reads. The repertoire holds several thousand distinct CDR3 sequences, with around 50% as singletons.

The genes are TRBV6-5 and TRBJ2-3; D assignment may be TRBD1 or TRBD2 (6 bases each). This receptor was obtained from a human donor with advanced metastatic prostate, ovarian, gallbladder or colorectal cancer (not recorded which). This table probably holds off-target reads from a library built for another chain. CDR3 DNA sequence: TGTGCCAGCAGTCGGGGGCTCCACCCCACAGATACGCAGTATTTT. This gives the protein CASSRGLHPTDTQYF.